This TCR beta chain was found in a study of blood T cell repertoires in COVID-19. Study as a whole: Samples came from the United States, Italy and Spain, spanning acute and convalescent COVID-19. T cells, B-cell-depleted T cells, or PBMCs provided the cDNA or gDNA that served as material.

As originally analysed: Cell counts per sample came from amplifying reference gene primers. Produced via immunoSEQ multiplex PCR; TCRdb's table is partial and in-frame only. Clone size and the V and J calls come from that table; the DNA yielded D and trimming. The data hold 130,000 to 150,000 clones, with roughly 90% observed a single time. The CDR3 has 18 amino acids. Germline V CDR1 and CDR2: MDHEN, SYDVKM. The junction had 8 bases not matched to a gene; V was cut back by 1 base and J by 7 bases. Participant ages covered roughly 18 to 89 years across 24 US areas. The sample was PBMCs or T cells enriched from blood (not recorded which). The chain is built from TRBV28 and TRBJ2-2; 14 bases map to TRBD2. This receptor was identified in a woman aged 30 to 39 with acute COVID-19. The CDR3 DNA sequence: TGTGCCAGCAGTTTATACCGACTAGCGGGAGGGCAGTTCGGGGAGCTGTTTTTT. Translating gives CASSLYRLAGGQFGELFF.